This TCR beta chain was sequenced during a study of post-analysis software for immune sequencing data. Study-level findings and limits: F measure clustering grouped samples strongly by preparation batch. Patients had higher frequencies than controls of five TRBV segments, including TRBV5-6, TRBV5-1 and TRBV20-1.

Comments on this clonotype: Its cognate antigen is unknown.

The CDR3 extends over 14 amino acids. V was shortened by 8 bases and J by 4 bases, with 17 bases between the two germline ends. Germline V gene data show CDR1 as SQVTM and CDR2 as ANQGSEA. Unique molecular identifiers were present in the TCR beta cDNA libraries. Using its own MiXCR run on the PCR reads, TCRdb lists one record per CDR3 protein. There are about 430,000 distinct CDR3 sequences in the sample; more than 30% occur only once, and approximately 7.6% lies in the top ten. This chain links TRBV29-1 with TRBJ2-2; D perhaps matches TRBD1 (6 bases). The sequencing input was blood. The sequence derives from a girl aged 2-9 years with multiple sclerosis. The CDR3 DNA sequence: TGCAGCATTAGACAGGCGAAAATCACCGGGGAGCTGTTTTTT. This gives the protein CSIRQAKITGELFF.